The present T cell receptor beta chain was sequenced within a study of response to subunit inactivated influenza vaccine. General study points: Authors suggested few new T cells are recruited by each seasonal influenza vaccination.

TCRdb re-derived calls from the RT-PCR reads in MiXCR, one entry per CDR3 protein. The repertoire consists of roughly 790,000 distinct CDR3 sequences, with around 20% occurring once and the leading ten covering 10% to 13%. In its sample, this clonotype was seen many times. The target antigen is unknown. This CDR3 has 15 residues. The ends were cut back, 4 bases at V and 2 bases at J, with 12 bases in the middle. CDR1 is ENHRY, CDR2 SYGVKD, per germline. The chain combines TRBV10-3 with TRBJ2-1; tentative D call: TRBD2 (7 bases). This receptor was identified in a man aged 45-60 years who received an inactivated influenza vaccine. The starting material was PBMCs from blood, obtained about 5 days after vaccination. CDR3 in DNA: TGTGCCATCAGTGTACGCGGGGGCGCCTACAATGAGCAGTTCTTC. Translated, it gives CAISVRGGAYNEQFF.